The 8 T cell receptor beta chains presented below share a single source sample, sequenced in a study of T cells after yellow fever vaccination. TCRdb redid the calling of the 5' RACE reads with MiXCR, one entry per CDR3 protein. The sample carries around 530,000 distinct CDR3 sequences, about a sixth recorded once. The sequencing here drew on PBMCs, taken about 5 days after the first yellow fever vaccination. The source of these receptors is a young man who received the YFV17D yellow fever vaccine.

The chain couples TRBV2 to TRBJ2-7, with D uncertain. Per germline, CDR1 SNHLY and CDR2 FYNNEI. This CDR3 region has 13 residues. V was shortened by 1 base and J by 4 bases, with 8 bases between the two germline ends. CDR3 in amino acids: CASSEEVAYEQYF. The CDR3 DNA follows: TGTGCCAGCAGTGAAGAAGTCGCGTACGAGCAGTACTTC.

This clonotype turned up a few times. This sequence joins TRBV4-3 and TRBJ2-3; 12 nucleotides match TRBD2. CDR3 length: 20 amino acids. Germline V lookup: CDR1 LGHNA, CDR2 YSLEER. J gave up 0 bases and V 3 bases, and 13 bases lay outside the gene matches. CDR3 residues: CASSQNPPSGGALSTDTQYF. The DNA of the CDR3 is TGCGCCAGCAGCCAGAACCCCCCTAGCGGGGGGGCCCTTAGCACAGATACGCAGTATTTT.

There are a few counts of this clonotype. V gene TRBV20-1 combines with J gene TRBJ2-7, with 7 nucleotides matching TRBD1. J was trimmed by 6 bases and V by 6 bases; bases with no gene match: 8. From germline, CDR1 is DFQATT and CDR2 SNEGSKA (reference sequence). This CDR3 has 12 residues. The CDR3 sequence: CSAPGDSGEQYF. The CDR3 nucleotides are TGCAGTGCCCCCGGGGACAGTGGCGAGCAGTACTTC.

This clonotype was seen a few times. The chain uses TRBV5-1 and TRBJ2-2, with D perhaps TRBD2 (6 bases). This CDR3 region has 16 residues. V was trimmed by 0 bases and J by 1 base, leaving 10 bases between them. CDR1 is SGHRS, CDR2 YFSETQ, per germline. The CDR3 protein is CASSLGNSGNTGELFF. The CDR3 DNA sequence: TGCGCCAGCAGCTTGGGTAATAGCGGGAACACCGGGGAGCTGTTTTTT. The full variable domain, its missing parts supplied by reference TRBV5-1 and TRBJ2-2, is KAGVTQTPRYLIKTRGQQVTLSCSPISGHRSVSWYQQTPGQGLQFLFEYFSETQRNKGNFPGRFSGRQFSNSRSEMNVSTLELGDSALYLCASSLGNSGNTGELFFGEGSRLTVL.

The rearrangement uses TRBV27 and TRBJ1-1, with TRBD1 identical over 7 bases. The CDR3 is 13 amino acids. J gave up 10 bases and V 5 bases, and 10 bases lay outside the gene matches. Germline assignment: CDR1 MNHEY and CDR2 SMNVEV (reference sequence). CDR3 sequence (DNA): TGTGCCAGCAGTCGGCCTGACAGGGCCGCAGCTTTCTTT. Amino acid sequence: CASSRPDRAAAFF.

V gene TRBV5-1 combines with J gene TRBJ2-7; no definite D call. Deletions cut 4 bases from V and 3 bases from J, with 29 bases between. This CDR3 spans 19 amino acids. Looked up from germline, CDR1 is SGHRS and CDR2 is YFSETQ. The CDR3 reads CASSPLPNESRKLYYEQYV. CDR3 sequence (DNA): TGCGCCAGCAGCCCACTCCCGAACGAGTCGCGGAAGTTGTACTACGAGCAGTACGTC.

The rearrangement links TRBV6-1 to TRBJ1-2; D perhaps matches TRBD1 (6 bases). V gave up 8 bases and J gave up 6 bases, with 19 bases separating them. CDR3 length: 14 amino acids. CDR1 MNHNS and CDR2 SASEGT come from the germline V gene. The CDR3 DNA reads as TGTGCCAGCGGCAGACAAACAGGGAGTCATGGCTACACCTTC. This codes for CASGRQTGSHGYTF.

This clonotype came up a few times. The chain couples TRBV5-1 to TRBJ2-3; possibly TRBD1 for D (5 bases). CDR1 and CDR2 (germline): SGHRS, YFSETQ. The CDR3 has 15 residues. V was pared by 2 bases and J by 6 bases, with 16 bases between. CDR3 region: CASSFDTGRSDTQYF. CDR3 nucleotide sequence: TGCGCCAGCAGCTTTGATACAGGACGGTCGGATACGCAGTATTTT.